This TCR beta chain was documented in a study of T cells in Graves' hyperthyroidism and ophthalmopathy. RNA transcripts gave rise to amplified TCR beta CDR3 regions. The HTBI primer set drove a first-round RT-PCR of the TCR CDR3. One entry per CDR3 protein, called by TCRdb with MiXCR from the multiplex PCR reads. The data contain fewer than 350,000 distinct CDR3 sequences, approximately 14% of them singletons. Germline-derived CDR1 and CDR2 are KGHDR and SFDVKD. V was pared by 0 bases and J by 7 bases, with 6 bases between. The CDR3 runs to 13 residues. This clonotype was counted between two and nine times. Aged 18 to 65, the patients had hyperthyroidism that was newly diagnosed and had lasted under 2 months. The PBMCs studied were ones that came from 10 ml fresh peripheral blood.

The receptor was isolated from a woman aged 45-65 years with Graves' hyperthyroidism that later progressed to Graves' ophthalmopathy. The chain couples TRBV24-1 to TRBJ1-3; D gene unclear. Sequenced: blood. CDR3 sequence: CATSDLIPNTIYF. The CDR3 coding sequence is TGTGCCACCAGTGATTTGATCCCCAACACCATATATTTT.